What follows are 21 T cell receptor beta chains derived from one specimen sequenced in a study of blood T cells in healthy people across ages. Together with a sample-barcoded 5' primer, a J-beta primer mix was included in a second PCR lasting roughly 6 to 12 cycles. One entry per CDR3 protein, called by TCRdb with MiXCR from the 5' RACE reads. The sample has roughly 1,000,000 distinct CDR3 sequences, 20% to 25% seen once. The same sample was also studied in work on T cells of mothers and their children.

The source material was blood. These TCRs come from a girl aged 2-10 years in good health.

This clonotype appeared many times. A junction boundary mismatches the germline segment, possibly from a read error. The CDR3 coding sequence is TGTGCCAGCAGCTCCCCACCCCGCTTT. Translated, it gives CASSSPPRF. This sequence joins TRBV12-3 or TRBV12-4 and TRBJ1-1; D call uncertain. The CDR3 has 9 amino acids.

V gene TRBV29-1 combines with J gene TRBJ2-3; perhaps TRBD2 as D (6 bases). The V end lost 5 bases, the J end lost 1 base, and 13 bases lay between the germline ends. CDR3 length equals 14 residues. In germline, CDR1 is SQVTM, CDR2 ANQGSEA. The CDR3 spells CSVWGETGTDTQYF. DNA for the CDR3: TGCAGCGTTTGGGGGGAAACGGGCACAGATACGCAGTATTTT.

This clonotype was observed a handful of times. V is TRBV29-1 and J is TRBJ2-6; perhaps D is TRBD1 or TRBD2 (6 bases each). V lost 8 bases to trimming and J lost 2 bases, with 16 bases between them. CDR3 length: 15 residues. CDR1 SQVTM and CDR2 ANQGSEA come from the germline V gene. CDR3 region: CSTSVGGTGANVLTF. DNA of the CDR3: TGCAGCACCTCGGTGGGGGGCACTGGGGCCAACGTCCTGACTTTC.

This chain uses TRBV27 with TRBJ2-1, with D maybe TRBD1 (6 bases). The CDR3 is made up of 13 amino acids. Trimming pared 2 bases from V and 8 bases from J, leaving 10 bases between. Germline V gene lookup returns CDR1 MNHEY and CDR2 SMNVEV (reference sequence). The CDR3 is CASSLQGLDEQFF. The CDR3 DNA sequence: TGTGCCAGCAGTTTACAGGGGCTGGATGAGCAGTTCTTC.

In nucleotides, the CDR3 is TGTGCCAGCAGTTTATCGTGGGACAGGTTTAACGAGCAGTACTTC. It is translated as CASSLSWDRFNEQYF. The chain is built from TRBV27 and TRBJ2-7; 8 bases are shared with TRBD1. V lost 0 bases and J lost 5; bases outside the gene matches: 6. This CDR3 comprises 15 residues. CDR1 and CDR2 (germline): MNHEY, SMNVEV (reference sequence).

The chain has TRBV9 and TRBJ1-6; D ambiguous. This CDR3 has 15 residues. Germline CDR1 reads SGDLS; CDR2 reads YYNGEE. The V and J ends lost 3 bases and 9 bases respectively, with 16 bases between them. The CDR3 reads CASSARAYGGSPLHF. As DNA, the CDR3 is TGTGCCAGCAGCGCCCGGGCGTATGGAGGTTCACCCCTCCACTTT. Together with reference TRBV9 and TRBJ1-6, the CDR3 gives the full variable domain: DSGVTQTPKHLITATGQRVTLRCSPRSGDLSVYWYQQSLDQGLQFLIQYYNGEERAKGNILERFSAQQFPDLHSELNLSSLELGDSALYFCASSARAYGGSPLHFGNGTRLTVT.

CDR3 region: CSAIPHRGLNEKLFF. CDR3 bases: TGCAGTGCTATTCCTCACCGCGGTTTGAATGAAAAACTGTTTTTT. This sequence joins TRBV20-1 and TRBJ1-4; no definite D call. The V end was cut by 4 bases, the J end by 5 bases, with 17 bases between. Germline CDR1 reads DFQATT; CDR2 reads SNEGSKA (reference sequence). The CDR3 spans 15 residues.

Only a few counts were recorded for this clonotype. The CDR3 sequence is CASRSIVGAGHFYNEQFF. The CDR3 DNA follows: TGCGCCAGCCGCTCCATAGTAGGTGCGGGACACTTCTACAATGAGCAGTTCTTC. The rearrangement uses TRBV5-1 and TRBJ2-1; D is possibly TRBD1 or TRBD2 (6 bases each). The germline V and J ends were trimmed by 7 bases and 3 bases, with 26 bases remaining between them. Germline loops: CDR1 SGHRS, CDR2 YFSETQ. This CDR3 comprises 18 residues.

This clonotype came up once. The chain combines TRBV7-2 with TRBJ1-6, with D perhaps matching TRBD1 (5 bases). CDR3 length: 15 amino acids. Germline V gene data show CDR1 as SGHTA and CDR2 as FQGNSA. Trimming removed 2 bases at V and 8 bases at J, with 13 bases between. The CDR3 spells CASSLIGGADSPLHF. The CDR3 DNA follows: TGTGCCAGCAGCTTAATTGGCGGGGCCGATTCACCCCTCCACTTT.

This clonotype was seen a handful of times. This chain joins TRBV4-1 and TRBJ2-1; maybe TRBD2 (6 bases). The germline CDR1 and CDR2 sequences are MGHRA and YSYEKL. V was shortened by 3 bases and J by 5 bases, with 8 bases between the two germline ends. The CDR3 sequence is 13 residues long. CDR3 nucleotide sequence: TGCGCCAGCAGCCAGGAGGGCAACAATGAGCAGTTCTTC. Its protein product is CASSQEGNNEQFF.

Concerning this clonotype: One junction end disagrees with the germline gene, perhaps due to a read error. This chain links TRBV27 with TRBJ2-5; D is perhaps TRBD1 or TRBD2 (5 bases each). The assigned J gene may be wrong: the sequence end matches TRBJ2-1 better. The length of the CDR3 is 14 residues. Germline CDR1 reads MNHEY; CDR2 reads SMNVEV (reference sequence). In DNA, the CDR3 is TGTGCCGGCAGTTTAGGGGTAGGAGGAAATGAGCAGTTCTTC. This sequence encodes CAGSLGVGGNEQFF.

This clonotype was seen ten or more times. This chain uses TRBV27 with TRBJ2-3, with 7 bases that match TRBD1. Germline assignment: CDR1 MNHEY and CDR2 SMNVEV (reference sequence). This CDR3 spans 14 amino acids. J lost 0 bases, V lost 10 bases, and 7 bases had no gene match. This CDR3 reads CATGDRDSTDTQYF. CDR3 bases: TGTGCCACCGGAGACAGGGACAGCACAGATACGCAGTATTTT.

This clonotype was observed a handful of times. CDR3 sequence reads: CASSPGGAKETQYF. For the CDR3, the DNA is TGTGCCAGCAGTCCCGGGGGGGCGAAGGAGACCCAGTACTTC. The chain couples TRBV9 to TRBJ2-5; the match to TRBD2 covers 8 bases. CDR1 is SGDLS and CDR2 is YYNGEE in the germline V gene. The CDR3 is 14 amino acids. With V trimmed by 5 bases and J by 5 bases, 8 bases remained unmatched.

The gene calls are TRBV27 and TRBJ2-6; D unresolved. Germline CDR1 is MNHEY and CDR2 is SMNVEV (reference sequence). Trimming removed 8 bases from V and 0 bases from J, with 14 bases in between. This CDR3 is built from 16 residues. CDR3 DNA sequence: TGTGCCAGCGGACGCGAACTTGACTCTGGGGCCAACGTCCTGACTTTC. This translates into CASGRELDSGANVLTF.

This chain uses TRBV20-1 with TRBJ1-5; D is unresolved. This CDR3 is 12 amino acids long. The germline V and J ends were trimmed by 2 bases and 4 bases, with 6 bases remaining between them. Germline V gene data show CDR1 as DFQATT and CDR2 as SNEGSKA (reference sequence). The CDR3: CSARQANQPQHF. As DNA, the CDR3 is TGCAGTGCTAGACAGGCTAATCAGCCCCAGCATTTT.

This clonotype was detected a few times. CDR3: CASSLEYRNRETQYF. CDR3 nucleotide sequence: TGCGCCAGCAGCTTGGAGTACAGGAACCGAGAGACCCAGTACTTC. The rearrangement uses TRBV5-1 and TRBJ2-5; TRBD1 might be the D (5 bases). This CDR3 is built from 15 residues. V gave up 0 bases and J gave up 4 bases, with 13 bases separating them. Germline V lookup: CDR1 SGHRS, CDR2 YFSETQ.

In nucleotides, the CDR3 is TGCGCCAGCAGCCAAGAGGGAACCTTTCTATTCTACGAGCAGTACTTC. Translated, it gives CASSQEGTFLFYEQYF. The chain employs TRBV4-1 and TRBJ2-7; no clear D gene. Trimming removed 0 bases from V and 3 bases from J, with 15 bases in between. The CDR3 length is 16 residues. Germline V gene data show CDR1 as MGHRA and CDR2 as YSYEKL.

This chain uses TRBV25-1 with TRBJ2-1; D is unresolved. Trimming pared 1 base from V and 0 bases from J, leaving 7 bases between. CDR1 and CDR2 from the germline V gene are MGHDK and SYGVNS. The CDR3 consists of 15 residues. CDR3 sequence (DNA): TGTGCCAGCAGTGAATTGAGGAACTCCTACAATGAGCAGTTCTTC. This encodes CASSELRNSYNEQFF.

The chain couples TRBV12-3 or TRBV12-4 to TRBJ2-4; the match to TRBD2 covers 12 bases. The trim removed 6 bases at V and 9 bases at J, leaving 3 bases unmatched. The CDR3 is 13 amino acids. The DNA for the CDR3 is TGTGCCAGCAGGGGACTAGCGGGCGTCATTCAGTACTTC. It codes for CASRGLAGVIQYF.

This clonotype has only a few counts. The CDR3 here is CASSGNLAGPGELFF. CDR3 DNA sequence: TGCGCCAGCAGCGGCAATTTAGCGGGCCCCGGGGAGCTGTTTTTT. The genes are TRBV5-1 and TRBJ2-2; 7 bases match TRBD2. Trimming removed 4 bases from V and 6 bases from J; junction bases left unmatched: 9. The germline V gene has CDR1 SGHRS and CDR2 YFSETQ. The CDR3 contains 15 residues.

The chain joins TRBV3-1 to TRBJ2-5; D is perhaps TRBD1 or TRBD2 (5 bases each). V shed 1 base and J shed 2 bases, with 17 bases lying between them. CDR3 length: 17 amino acids. CDR1 and CDR2 from the germline V gene are LGHDT and YNNKEL (reference sequence). Here the CDR3 DNA reads TGTGCCAGCAGCCAAGGGGGCAGAGGGAAACTACAAGAGACCCAGTACTTC. Its translation: CASSQGGRGKLQETQYF.